This TCR beta chain originates from a study of monozygotic twins with inflammatory bowel disease. The TCR libraries each used total RNA (approximately 3,300 ng per library). UMIs with a 6-nucleotide sample barcode were added by template switching. Using TCRalpha and TCRbeta cDNA, the researchers carried out two nested PCRs that lasted roughly 16 and 10 cycles. TCRdb reworked the 5' RACE reads into one entry per CDR3 protein, no DNA. In total, the table holds 310,000 or so distinct CDR3 sequences. Whole blood supplied total RNA, and T cells were not sorted. The CDR3 is 15 residues long. CDR1 and CDR2 (germline): MNHNS, SASEGT.

This TCR came from a human donor with ulcerative colitis or Crohn's disease, or a healthy co-twin of an affected twin (not recorded which). The sample was blood. The chain uses TRBV6-1 and TRBJ2-7; TCRdb selects TRBD1, and the lack of DNA leaves this call unchecked. CDR3: CASRSRAGTGDEQYF.